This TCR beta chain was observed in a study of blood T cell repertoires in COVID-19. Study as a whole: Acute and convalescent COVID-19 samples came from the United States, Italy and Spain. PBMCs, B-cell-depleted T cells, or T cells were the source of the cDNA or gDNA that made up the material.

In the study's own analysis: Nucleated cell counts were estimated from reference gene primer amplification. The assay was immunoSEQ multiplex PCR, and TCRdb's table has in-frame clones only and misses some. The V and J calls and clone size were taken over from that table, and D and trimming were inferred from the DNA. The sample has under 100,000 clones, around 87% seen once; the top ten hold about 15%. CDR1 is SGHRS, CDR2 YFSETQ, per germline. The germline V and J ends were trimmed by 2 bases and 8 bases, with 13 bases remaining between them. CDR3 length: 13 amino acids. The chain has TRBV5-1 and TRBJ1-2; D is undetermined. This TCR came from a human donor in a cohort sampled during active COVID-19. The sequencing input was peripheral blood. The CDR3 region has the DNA TGCGCCAGCAGCTTAACAGTTGCGCAGGGCTACACCTTC. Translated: CASSLTVAQGYTF.